This TCR beta chain was captured by sequencing in a study of Ad26.COV2.S vaccination and SARS-CoV-2 variants. The wider study: Donor participated within the Ad26.COV2.S arm of the COV1001 trial.

The assay was immunoSEQ multiplex PCR, and TCRdb's table has in-frame clones only and misses some. In the table there are 240,000 or so clones, roughly 88% of which are singletons. Treatment reported: roughly 19 received Ad26.COV2.S at low or high dose, single or two shots; about five received placebo; per-sample allocation not given. Sampling took place 63 days after the first vaccine or placebo injection. Looked up from germline, CDR1 is SGHRS and CDR2 is YFSETQ. V lost 2 bases and J lost 4, with 7 bases in between. The CDR3 is 14 residues long. The clonotype originates from a person aged 18-60 years who received the Ad26.COV2.S COVID-19 vaccine or a placebo. The sample in question was peripheral blood, obtained in a trial of Ad26.COV2.S vaccine versus placebo. V is TRBV5-1 and J is TRBJ1-6, with D uncertain. The CDR3 loop is CASSLREYNSPLHF. DNA for the CDR3: TGCGCCAGCAGCTTACGGGAGTATAATTCACCCCTCCACTTT. Full variable domain (outside the CDR3, taken from reference TRBV5-1 and TRBJ1-6): KAGVTQTPRYLIKTRGQQVTLSCSPISGHRSVSWYQQTPGQGLQFLFEYFSETQRNKGNFPGRFSGRQFSNSRSEMNVSTLELGDSALYLCASSLREYNSPLHFGNGTRLTVT.